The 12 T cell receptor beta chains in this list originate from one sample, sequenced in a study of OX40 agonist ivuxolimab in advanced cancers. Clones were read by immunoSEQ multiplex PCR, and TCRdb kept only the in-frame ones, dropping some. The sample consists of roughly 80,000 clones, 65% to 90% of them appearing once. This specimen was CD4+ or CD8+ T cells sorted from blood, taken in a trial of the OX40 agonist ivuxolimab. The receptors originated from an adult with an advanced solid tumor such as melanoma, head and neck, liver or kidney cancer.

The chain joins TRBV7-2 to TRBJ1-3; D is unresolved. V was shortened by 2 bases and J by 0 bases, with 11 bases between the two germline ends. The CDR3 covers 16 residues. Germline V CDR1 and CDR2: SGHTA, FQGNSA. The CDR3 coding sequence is TGTGCCAGCAGCTTACAGGTGAAGTCCTCTGGAAACACCATATATTTT. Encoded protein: CASSLQVKSSGNTIYF.

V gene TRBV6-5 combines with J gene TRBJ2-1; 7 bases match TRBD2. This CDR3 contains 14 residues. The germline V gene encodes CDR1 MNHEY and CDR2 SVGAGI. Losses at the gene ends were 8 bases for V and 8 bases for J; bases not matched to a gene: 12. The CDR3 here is CASPLRARGDEQFF. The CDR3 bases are TGTGCCAGCCCCTTGCGGGCCCGGGGGGATGAGCAGTTCTTC.

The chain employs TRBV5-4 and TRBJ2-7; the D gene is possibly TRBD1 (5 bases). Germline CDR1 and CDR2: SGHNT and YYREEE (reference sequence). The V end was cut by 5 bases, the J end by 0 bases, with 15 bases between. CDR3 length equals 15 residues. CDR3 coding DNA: TGTGCCAGCAGTCATGCTTCCACAGGCTCCTACGAGCAGTACTTC. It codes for CASSHASTGSYEQYF.

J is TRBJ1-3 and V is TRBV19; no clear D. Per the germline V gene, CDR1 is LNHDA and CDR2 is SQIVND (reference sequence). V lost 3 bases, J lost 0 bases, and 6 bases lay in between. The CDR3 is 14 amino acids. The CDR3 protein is CASSIKSSGNTIYF. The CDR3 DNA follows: TGTGCCAGTAGTATCAAGAGCTCTGGAAACACCATATATTTT.

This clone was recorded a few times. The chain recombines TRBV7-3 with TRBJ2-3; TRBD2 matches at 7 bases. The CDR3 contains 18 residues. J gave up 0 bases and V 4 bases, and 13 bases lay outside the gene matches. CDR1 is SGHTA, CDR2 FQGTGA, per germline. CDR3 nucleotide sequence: TGTGCCAGCAGCTCCCTTACCCTAGCGGCCCTTAGCACAGATACGCAGTATTTT. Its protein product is CASSSLTLAALSTDTQYF.

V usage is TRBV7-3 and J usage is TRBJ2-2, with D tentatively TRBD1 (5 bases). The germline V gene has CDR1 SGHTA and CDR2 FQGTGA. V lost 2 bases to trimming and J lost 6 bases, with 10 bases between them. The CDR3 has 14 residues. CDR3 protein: CASSLYQGAGELFF. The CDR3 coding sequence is TGTGCCAGCAGCTTATACCAAGGGGCCGGGGAGCTGTTTTTT.

The CDR3 is CASMSGTLKETQYF. CDR3 nucleotides: TGCGCCAGCATGTCCGGGACGCTAAAAGAGACCCAGTACTTC. This sequence joins TRBV5-1 and TRBJ2-5; D is perhaps TRBD1 or TRBD2 (5 bases each). Germline V gene lookup returns CDR1 SGHRS and CDR2 YFSETQ. CDR3 length: 14 amino acids. With 6 bases removed from V and 3 bases from J, the gap between germline ends came to 15 bases.

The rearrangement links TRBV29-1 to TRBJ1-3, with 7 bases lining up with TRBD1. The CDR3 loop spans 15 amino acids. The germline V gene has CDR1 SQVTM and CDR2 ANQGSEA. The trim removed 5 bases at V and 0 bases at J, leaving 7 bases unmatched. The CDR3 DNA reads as TGCAGCGTTTTAACAGGGGCGAGCTCTGGAAACACCATATATTTT. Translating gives CSVLTGASSGNTIYF.

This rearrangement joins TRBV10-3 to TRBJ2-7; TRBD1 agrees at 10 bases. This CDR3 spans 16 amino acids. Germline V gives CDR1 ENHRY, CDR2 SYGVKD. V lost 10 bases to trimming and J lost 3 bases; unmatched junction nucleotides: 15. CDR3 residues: CATNPAGTGVSYEQYF. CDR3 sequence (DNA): TGTGCCACCAACCCAGCCGGGACAGGGGTGAGCTACGAGCAGTACTTC.

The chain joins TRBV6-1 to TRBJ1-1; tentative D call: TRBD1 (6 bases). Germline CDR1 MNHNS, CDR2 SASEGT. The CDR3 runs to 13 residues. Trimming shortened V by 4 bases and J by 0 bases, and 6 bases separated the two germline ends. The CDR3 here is CASSGTVNTEAFF. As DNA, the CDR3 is TGTGCCAGCAGTGGGACAGTGAACACTGAAGCTTTCTTT.

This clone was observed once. The CDR3 nucleotides are TGTACCAGCAGCTTAATAAGCGGGGGGGCATCTATGTACGAGCAGTACTTC. Amino acid sequence: CTSSLISGGASMYEQYF. This chain links TRBV7-2 with TRBJ2-7, with 10 bases aligning to TRBD2. The CDR3 has 17 residues. The ends lost 2 bases at V and 4 bases at J; junction bases unmatched: 11. The germline CDR1 and CDR2 sequences are SGHTA and FQGNSA.

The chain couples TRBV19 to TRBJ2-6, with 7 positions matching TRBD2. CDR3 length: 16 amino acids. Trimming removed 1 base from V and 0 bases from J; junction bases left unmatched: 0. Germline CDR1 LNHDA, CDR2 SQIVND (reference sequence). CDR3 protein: CASSIGGGSGANVLTF. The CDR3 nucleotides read TGTGCCAGTAGTATAGGCGGGGGCTCTGGGGCCAACGTCCTGACTTTC.